One TCR beta chain is described in this entry. The J segment lost 8 bases and the V segment lost 1 base, leaving 9 bases of the junction unmatched. The CDR3 is made up of 16 amino acids. Germline V gene data show CDR1 as LNHNV and CDR2 as YYDKDF (reference sequence). As it was prepared, the TCRbeta library received unique molecular identifiers. TCRdb analysed the PCR reads with MiXCR anew, one entry per CDR3 protein. Among about 540,000 distinct CDR3 sequences listed, 18% were seen once. The data are from a study of T-cell reconstitution after alpha-beta-depleted transplantation in children. This rearrangement joins TRBV15 to TRBJ2-1, with 9 nucleotides matching TRBD2. The clonotype comes from a human donor who donated a stem cell graft to a child with acute lymphoblastic leukemia. Here the sequenced sample was PBMCs from the stem cell graft donor, taken from the stem cell graft. The DNA for the CDR3 is TGTGCCACCAGCAGAGCTGCGGGAGGGTTCTCACATGAGCAGTTCTTC. Translated, it gives CATSRAAGGFSHEQFF. The whole variable domain, filled in from reference TRBV15 and TRBJ2-1, reads DAMVIQNPRYQVTQFGKPVTLSCSQTLNHNVMYWYQQKSSQAPKLLFHYYDKDFNNEADTPDNFQSRRPNTSFCFLDIRSPGLGDTAMYLCATSRAAGGFSHEQFFGPGTRLTVL.